This T cell receptor (beta chain) was sequenced for a study of regulatory T cells in long-lasting Graves disease. Points from the study as a whole: Favored gene segments in persistent disease were TRBV28, TRBJ1-2 and TRBJ2-5.

Sample time point: newly diagnosed GD, antithyroid drugs for less than 3 months. After RNA was extracted from PBMCs, the TCR library was made from it. This clonotype has at least ten counts. Its antigen is still unknown. According to the study, TCR beta libraries were built with iRepertoire HTBI primers and CDR3-region Arm-PCR. TCRdb recomputed calls from the multiplex PCR reads with MiXCR, one row per CDR3 protein. The sample holds around 460,000 distinct CDR3 sequences; 12% to 15% are singletons and the top ten take under 20%. The CDR3 runs 15 residues. Trimming pared 6 bases from V and 2 bases from J, leaving 17 bases between. These same records also appear under a second study, on T cells in Graves' hyperthyroidism and ophthalmopathy. That investigation notes: No progression to ophthalmopathy during 18 months of follow-up defined stable disease.

The V and J genes are TRBV12-3 or TRBV12-4 and TRBJ2-7; D possibly corresponds to TRBD2 (6 bases). Sequencing was performed on peripheral blood mononuclear cells (PBMCs), taken at new diagnosis, from a patient treated with antithyroid drugs. The origin of this receptor is a woman between 50 and 59 years old with Graves disease. The DNA for the CDR3 is TGTGCCAGCAGCCTACTCAGCGGGCCCCCCTACGAGCAGTACTTC. Translated: CASSLLSGPPYEQYF.